This TCR beta chain derives from a study of CD8 T cells in ankylosing spondylitis. General study findings and limits: Characteristic, it appeared, of ankylosing spondylitis blood was a TCR beta motif of eight or nine highly homologous variants. Disease-linked clones reportedly concentrated significantly in matched ankylosing spondylitis synovial fluid. Disease-linked clones proved CD8+ and comparatively uncommon in peripheral blood.

Germline assignment: CDR1 KGHDR and CDR2 SFDVKD. V dropped 10 bases and J dropped 2 bases, with 14 bases sitting between them. The CDR3 has 14 residues. The sample holds many counts of this clonotype. Its target is unknown. Preparation of TCR beta libraries was done by quantitative 5'-RACE with molecular barcodes. TCRdb reprocessed the 5' RACE reads via MiXCR and lists one record per CDR3 protein. The profile shows approximately 140,000 distinct CDR3 sequences, approximately 8.4% of them singletons. Sequenced input: synovial fluid, either unsorted or a sorted T cell fraction (not recorded which). The origin of this receptor is a male donor with ankylosing spondylitis. The rearrangement links TRBV24-1 to TRBJ2-1; D possibly corresponds to TRBD2 (7 bases). The CDR3 bases are TGTGCCACTGCTCGGGGGGCGGCCTACAATGAGCAGTTCTTC. Protein sequence: CATARGAAYNEQFF.